This TCR beta chain was found in a study of cytomegalovirus exposure and HLA in healthy donors. Study-wide points: According to a subsequent analysis, TCR clusters from the first cohort were inclined to appear together in the 110 or so validation repertoires. The majority of TCR sequences were rare, yet some public TCRs appeared in many donors. Specific recognition of CMV antigens was confirmed in vitro for a few chains (all CMV-associated). The study recorded 150 to 200 TCR beta chains that were cytomegalovirus-associated.

Concerning this clone: Its antigen is currently unknown.

J was trimmed by 3 bases and V by 0 bases; bases with no gene match: 1. The CDR3 has 16 amino acids. From germline, CDR1 is SGHNT and CDR2 YYREEE (reference sequence). Sequencing used immunoSEQ multiplex PCR; TCRdb keeps in-frame clones, though not all of them. This table holds around 150,000 clones, approximately 84% found once. What was sequenced was PBMCs. The sequence came from a man aged 25 to 40 in good health and CMV-seropositive. The rearrangement uses TRBV5-4 and TRBJ2-1; the match to TRBD2 covers 12 bases. The CDR3 bases are TGTGCCAGCAGCTTGGGGACTAGCGGGGACTACAATGAGCAGTTCTTC. Translated, it gives CASSLGTSGDYNEQFF.